The rows below give T cell receptor beta chains drawn from one sample of a study of T cell responses to AZD1222 COVID-19 vaccine. Sequencing was performed with immunoSEQ multiplex PCR; in TCRdb, only in-frame clones are kept and a portion is missing. The data contain approximately 150,000 clones, less than 95% of them singletons. Here the sequenced sample was peripheral blood, taken on day 0 of AZD1222 vaccination. These receptors came from an adult in good health. Both conserved end residues are trimmed from each CDR3.

v_call	j_call	cdr3_aa
TRBV5-1	TRBJ2-7	ASSFGLAGGAYEQY
TRBV2	TRBJ2-7	ASSGQPGPRSYEQY
TRBV11-2	TRBJ2-7	ASSLQGAQDEQY
TRBV29-1	TRBJ1-1	SVGFRQSNTEAF
TRBV28	TRBJ1-4	ASSLWSFNEKLF
TRBV19	TRBJ2-7	ASSIGRQAFYEQY
TRBV27	TRBJ1-5	ASSARWGHQPQH
TRBV19	TRBJ2-7	ASSIPGAGEYEQY
TRBV27	TRBJ2-7	ASSRDRVLYEQY
TRBV30	TRBJ2-4	AWSAWKGTAKNIQY
TRBV9	TRBJ2-1	ASSVVAGVYRPSYNEQF
TRBV7-2	TRBJ2-7	ASSPTSGPYEQY
TRBV27	TRBJ2-5	ASSGPNRGETQY
TRBV11-2	TRBJ2-1	ASSIQGGLAGVEQF
TRBV28	TRBJ2-1	ASSPLFGGGSYNEQF
TRBV30	TRBJ1-4	AWSPGGQGGEKLF
TRBV15	TRBJ1-1	ATSRDLRDTEAF
TRBV6-6	TRBJ1-5	ASSLKEQPQH
TRBV3-1/TRBV3-2	TRBJ2-7	ASSRRGTYEQY
TRBV7-2	TRBJ1-5	ASSTLDRGNQPQH
TRBV7-2	TRBJ2-7	ASSFEGLGYEQY
TRBV7-9	TRBJ2-2	ASSLADGRASGELF
TRBV7-9	TRBJ1-3	ASSPPGQGRNTIY
TRBV2	TRBJ1-5	ASSEASGIINQPQH
TRBV4-2	TRBJ2-5	ASSQGEKETQY
TRBV5-1	TRBJ1-3	ASSLGQVKPMSGNTIY